This T cell receptor beta chain is drawn from a study of PD-1 blockade in classical Hodgkin lymphoma. This clone was counted once. All the patients suffered relapse after autologous stem cell transplantation, and brentuximab vedotin exposure differed. Some clones are missing from TCRdb's copy, which holds only in-frame ones; the method was immunoSEQ multiplex PCR. The sample lists about 97,000 clones, approximately 88% seen once, with less than 15% in the top ten. Germline V CDR1 and CDR2: ENHRY, SYGVKD. There are 15 residues in the CDR3. With V trimmed by 4 bases and J by 9 bases, 7 bases remained unmatched.

The chain employs TRBV10-3 and TRBJ2-1, with TRBD2 matching 12 bases. The receptor was isolated from a human donor with classical Hodgkin lymphoma. Sequencing was performed on peripheral blood mononuclear cells (PBMCs), taken at baseline. The CDR3 loop reads CAISVLAGGAGEQFF. CDR3 DNA sequence: TGTGCCATCAGTGTACTAGCGGGAGGTGCCGGTGAGCAGTTCTTC.